One sample yielded the 2 T cell receptor beta chains listed below, sequenced in a study of OX40 agonist ivuxolimab in advanced cancers. Produced via immunoSEQ multiplex PCR; TCRdb's table is partial and in-frame only. The data show approximately 43,000 clones, about 87% seen once. Sequences were derived from CD4+ or CD8+ T cells sorted from blood, sampled in a trial of the OX40 agonist ivuxolimab. Receptor source: an adult with an advanced solid tumor such as melanoma, head and neck, liver or kidney cancer.

The chain employs TRBV4-2 and TRBJ1-4; the D gene is possibly TRBD1 (5 bases). Germline V gene lookup returns CDR1 LGHNA and CDR2 YNFKEQ. This CDR3 spans 14 amino acids. V was cut by 4 bases and J by 8 bases, with 14 bases left in between. The CDR3 loop is CASSPFGAKEKLFF. CDR3 bases: TGTGCCAGCAGCCCTTTCGGGGCGAAGGAAAAACTGTTTTTT.

This clone was counted only a few times. The V call is TRBV19, the J call TRBJ1-2, with 7 bases that match TRBD1. CDR1 LNHDA and CDR2 SQIVND come from the germline V gene (reference sequence). The CDR3 has 14 residues. The V gene end was trimmed by 3 bases and the J gene end by 4 bases; junction bases not matched to a gene: 5. The CDR3 is CASSIPRDSYGYTF. The CDR3 nucleotides are TGTGCCAGTAGTATTCCCCGGGACAGCTATGGCTACACCTTC.